The next 14 T cell receptor beta chains were all read from a single sample in a study of T cells in Graves' hyperthyroidism and ophthalmopathy. There were TCR beta CDR3 regions amplified from RNA transcripts. An initial round of RT-PCR targeting the TCR CDR3 relied on the HTBI primer set. TCRdb reprocessed the multiplex PCR reads with MiXCR, giving one entry per CDR3 protein. The sample has 500,000 or so distinct CDR3 sequences; 15% to 20% are singletons. Sequencing was performed on blood. The receptors stem from a woman under 30 with Graves' ophthalmopathy.

This clonotype was seen ten or more times. The chain is built from TRBV2 and TRBJ2-3; 11 bases match TRBD2. CDR3 length equals 15 residues. With 6 bases clipped from V and 3 bases from J, the junction kept 5 bases outside the gene matches. CDR1 and CDR2 (germline): SNHLY, FYNNEI. The CDR3 sequence: CASRRLAGTTDTQYF. Written as DNA, the CDR3 is TGTGCCAGCAGGCGACTAGCGGGAACGACAGATACGCAGTATTTT.

This clonotype was counted many times. The chain carries TRBV28 and TRBJ1-5; TRBD1 might be the D (6 bases). Trimming took off 6 bases at V and 4 bases at J, with 13 bases between the two ends. CDR1 and CDR2 (germline): MDHEN, SYDVKM. The CDR3 totals 14 residues. CDR3 sequence: CASRPTGTNQPQHF. The CDR3 DNA follows: TGTGCCAGCAGACCCACAGGGACGAATCAGCCCCAGCATTTT.

V usage is TRBV27 and J usage is TRBJ1-6; 7 bases are shared with TRBD1. V lost 4 bases to trimming and J lost 8 bases; unmatched junction nucleotides: 8. Germline V lookup: CDR1 MNHEY, CDR2 SMNVEV (reference sequence). The CDR3 extends over 15 amino acids. CDR3 protein: CASSSATGTHSPLHF. CDR3 DNA: TGTGCCAGCAGTTCCGCGACAGGGACGCATTCACCCCTCCACTTT.

The chain is built from TRBV7-2 and TRBJ2-1; TRBD2 matches at 14 bases. CDR3 length equals 16 residues. CDR1 is SGHTA, CDR2 FQGNSA, per germline. V gave up 4 bases and J gave up 6 bases; unmatched junction bases: 5. This CDR3 reads CASSSGTSGSCNEQFF. The CDR3 coding sequence is TGTGCCAGCAGCTCCGGGACTAGCGGGAGTTGCAATGAGCAGTTCTTC.

The table lists this clonotype with many counts. The rearrangement uses TRBV5-1 and TRBJ2-1; D gene ambiguous. V was clipped by 0 bases and J by 6 bases, with 7 bases between them. The germline CDR1 and CDR2 sequences are SGHRS and YFSETQ. The CDR3 has 13 amino acids. The CDR3 coding sequence is TGCGCCAGCAGCTTGGACGGCAGCAATGAGCAGTTCTTC. Translation gives CASSLDGSNEQFF. The whole variable domain, remainder taken from reference TRBV5-1 and TRBJ2-1, is KAGVTQTPRYLIKTRGQQVTLSCSPISGHRSVSWYQQTPGQGLQFLFEYFSETQRNKGNFPGRFSGRQFSNSRSEMNVSTLELGDSALYLCASSLDGSNEQFFGPGTRLTVL.

The chain joins TRBV5-1 to TRBJ2-1; D might be TRBD1 or TRBD2, each matching 7 bases. This CDR3 is 17 amino acids long. The V and J ends lost 1 base and 10 bases respectively, with 24 bases between them. Germline V gene data show CDR1 as SGHRS and CDR2 as YFSETQ. CDR3 sequence: CASSLYKGGIASGEQFF. CDR3 coding DNA: TGCGCCAGCAGCTTGTACAAAGGGGGCATCGCTAGCGGAGAGCAGTTCTTC.

The chain employs TRBV13 and TRBJ1-3; tentatively, D is TRBD1 (5 bases). The germline gives CDR1 PRHDT, CDR2 FYEKMQ (reference sequence). V was cut by 5 bases and J by 3 bases, with 20 bases left in between. This CDR3 has 17 residues. CDR3 DNA sequence: TGTGCCAGCAGCCAACACAGCCAGGGTCTACATGGAAACACCATATATTTT. Encoded protein: CASSQHSQGLHGNTIYF. Based on the CDR3 plus reference TRBV13 and TRBJ1-3, the full variable domain is AAGVIQSPRHLIKEKRETATLKCYPIPRHDTVYWYQQGPGQDPQFLISFYEKMQSDKGSIPDRFSAQQFSDYHSELNMSSLELGDSALYFCASSQHSQGLHGNTIYFGEGSWLTVV.

This chain uses TRBV7-8 with TRBJ1-2, with D hard to call. V dropped 5 bases and J dropped 4 bases, with 17 bases sitting between them. The CDR3 extends over 15 amino acids. Germline lookup yields CDR1 SGHVS and CDR2 FQNEAQ. CDR3 in amino acids: CASSDSLSPFYGYTF. The CDR3 DNA reads TGTGCCAGCAGCGACTCATTAAGCCCCTTCTATGGCTACACCTTC.

The chain links TRBV5-4 to TRBJ2-1, with D perhaps matching TRBD2 (6 bases). V was shortened by 1 base and J by 14 bases, with 16 bases between the two germline ends. This CDR3 is built from 13 residues. Germline V CDR1 and CDR2: SGHNT, YYREEE (reference sequence). The DNA of the CDR3 is TGTGCCAGCAGCTTGAAGGGCGTCTCTAGCGAGTTCTTC. It encodes CASSLKGVSSEFF.

J is TRBJ2-3 and V is TRBV12-3 or TRBV12-4; 14 bases agree with TRBD2. Trimming removed 4 bases from V and 5 bases from J; junction bases left unmatched: 8. The length of the CDR3 is 17 residues. CDR3 in amino acids: CASSSLGLAGDGDTQYF. The CDR3 DNA reads TGTGCCAGCAGTTCGCTGGGACTAGCGGGAGATGGAGATACGCAGTATTTT.

Many counts were recorded for this clonotype. This chain links TRBV7-3 with TRBJ2-3, with D possibly matching TRBD2 (6 bases). CDR1 is SGHTA, CDR2 FQGTGA, per germline. Trimming removed 5 bases at V and 0 bases at J, with 15 bases between. The CDR3 runs to 16 residues. The CDR3 protein is CASSPRRGTSTDTQYF. The DNA for the CDR3 is TGTGCCAGCAGCCCCCGCCGAGGGACTAGCACAGATACGCAGTATTTT.

Note on this clonotype: This clone may be a read error of a much larger clone one base away. The chain couples TRBV5-1 to TRBJ1-1, with D perhaps matching TRBD1 (6 bases). Germline values: CDR1 SGHRS, CDR2 YFSETQ. The CDR3 totals 14 residues. The CDR3 DNA reads TGCGCCAGCAGCTGGCGGGACATGAACACTGAAGCTCTCTTT. This translates into CASSWRDMNTEALF.

The chain is built from TRBV6-4 and TRBJ2-2; perhaps TRBD2 as D (6 bases). Trimming left V 4 bases short and J 0 bases short, with 18 bases between. Germline lookup yields CDR1 MRHNA and CDR2 SNTAGT. The length of the CDR3 is 18 residues. CDR3: CASSGILAGPANTGELFF. The CDR3 bases are TGTGCCAGCAGTGGGATTCTGGCGGGACCCGCGAACACCGGGGAGCTGTTTTTT.

This chain links TRBV12-3 or TRBV12-4 with TRBJ2-4; perhaps TRBD1 as D (7 bases). The CDR3 has 14 residues. The V end lost 10 bases, the J end lost 0 bases, and 13 bases lay between the germline ends. This CDR3 is CATRGAGAKNIQYF. The CDR3 DNA reads TGTGCCACCAGGGGGGCCGGAGCCAAAAACATTCAGTACTTC.